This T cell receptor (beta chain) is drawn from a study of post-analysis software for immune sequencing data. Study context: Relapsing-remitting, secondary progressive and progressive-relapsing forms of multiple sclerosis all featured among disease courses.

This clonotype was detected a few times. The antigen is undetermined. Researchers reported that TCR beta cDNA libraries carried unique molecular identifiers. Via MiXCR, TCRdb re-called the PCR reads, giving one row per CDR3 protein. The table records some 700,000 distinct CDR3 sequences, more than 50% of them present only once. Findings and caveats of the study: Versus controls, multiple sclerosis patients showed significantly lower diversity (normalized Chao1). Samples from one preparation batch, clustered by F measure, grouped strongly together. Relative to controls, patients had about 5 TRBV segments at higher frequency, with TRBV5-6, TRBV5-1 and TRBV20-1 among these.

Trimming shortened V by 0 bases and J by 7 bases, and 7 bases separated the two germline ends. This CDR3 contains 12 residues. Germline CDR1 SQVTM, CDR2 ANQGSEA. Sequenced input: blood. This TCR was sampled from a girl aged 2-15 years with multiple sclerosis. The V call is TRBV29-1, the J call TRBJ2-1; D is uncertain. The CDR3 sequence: CSVEDLGNEQFF. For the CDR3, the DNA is TGCAGCGTTGAAGATTTGGGAAATGAGCAGTTCTTC.